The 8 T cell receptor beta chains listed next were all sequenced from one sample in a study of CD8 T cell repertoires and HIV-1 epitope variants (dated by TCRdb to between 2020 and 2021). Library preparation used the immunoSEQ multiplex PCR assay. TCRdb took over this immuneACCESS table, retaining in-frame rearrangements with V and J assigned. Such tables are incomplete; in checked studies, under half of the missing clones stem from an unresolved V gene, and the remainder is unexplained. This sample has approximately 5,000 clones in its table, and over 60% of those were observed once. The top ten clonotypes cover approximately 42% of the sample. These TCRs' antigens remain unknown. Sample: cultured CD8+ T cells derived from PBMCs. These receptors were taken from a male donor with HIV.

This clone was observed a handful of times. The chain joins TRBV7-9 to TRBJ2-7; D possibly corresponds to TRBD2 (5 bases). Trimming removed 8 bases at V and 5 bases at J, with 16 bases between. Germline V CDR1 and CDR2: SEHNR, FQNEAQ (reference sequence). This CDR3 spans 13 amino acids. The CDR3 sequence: CASRSGEPHEQYF. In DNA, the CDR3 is TGTGCCAGCCGGTCCGGGGAGCCCCACGAGCAGTACTTC.

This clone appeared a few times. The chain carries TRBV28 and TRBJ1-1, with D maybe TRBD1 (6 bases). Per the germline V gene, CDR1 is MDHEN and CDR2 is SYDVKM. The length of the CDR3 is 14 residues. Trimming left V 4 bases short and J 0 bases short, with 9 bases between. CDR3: CASSSGQLNTEAFF. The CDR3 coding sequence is TGTGCCAGCAGTTCCGGACAGCTGAACACTGAAGCTTTCTTT.

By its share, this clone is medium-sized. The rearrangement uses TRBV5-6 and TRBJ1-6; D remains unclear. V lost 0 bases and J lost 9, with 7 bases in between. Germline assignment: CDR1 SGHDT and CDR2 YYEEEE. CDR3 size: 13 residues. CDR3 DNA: TGTGCCAGCAGCTTGGGTGCGGTTTCACCCCTCCACTTT. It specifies CASSLGAVSPLHF.

The CDR3 region is CASSLSVRSGDTQYF. The CDR3 DNA is TGTGCCAGCAGTTTATCTGTACGATCCGGGGATACGCAGTATTTT. The gene calls are TRBV28 and TRBJ2-3; D gene unclear. Germline V CDR1 and CDR2: MDHEN, SYDVKM. V shed 1 base and J shed 6 bases, with 14 bases lying between them. The CDR3 runs 15 residues.

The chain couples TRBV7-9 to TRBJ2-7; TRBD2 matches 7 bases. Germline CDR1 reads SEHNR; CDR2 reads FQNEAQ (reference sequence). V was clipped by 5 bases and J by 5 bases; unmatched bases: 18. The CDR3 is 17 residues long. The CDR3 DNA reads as TGTGCCAGCAGCCGGTCGGCGGGAGTTCTGAATGTCGACGAGCAGTACTTC. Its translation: CASSRSAGVLNVDEQYF.

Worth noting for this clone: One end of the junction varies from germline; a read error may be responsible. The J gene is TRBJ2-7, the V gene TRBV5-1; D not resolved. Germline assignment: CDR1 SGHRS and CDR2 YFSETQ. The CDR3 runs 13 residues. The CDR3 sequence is CASSSLHLYEQYF. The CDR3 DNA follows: TGTGCCAGCAGCTCGTTACATCTATACGAGCAGTACTTC.

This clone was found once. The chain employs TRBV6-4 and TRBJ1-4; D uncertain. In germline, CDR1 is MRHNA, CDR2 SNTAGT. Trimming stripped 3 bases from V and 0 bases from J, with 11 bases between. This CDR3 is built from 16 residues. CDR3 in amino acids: CASSECTVPTNEKLFF. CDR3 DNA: TGTGCCAGCAGTGAGTGTACGGTACCAACTAATGAAAAACTGTTTTTT.

CDR3 sequence: CASSEYGSYEQYF. The CDR3 region has the DNA TGTGCCAGCAGTGAATACGGGAGCTACGAGCAGTACTTC. V usage is TRBV25-1 and J usage is TRBJ2-7, with TRBD2 as a possible D gene (6 bases). The CDR3 is made up of 13 amino acids. Between the trimmed V and J ends, which lost 0 bases and 3 bases, there was a span of 6 bases. Germline assignment: CDR1 MGHDK and CDR2 SYGVNS.